This T cell receptor beta chain was captured by sequencing in a study of blood T cell repertoires in COVID-19. Study overall: Whether acute or convalescent, the COVID-19 samples came from the United States, Italy and Spain. Sample material is recorded as cDNA or gDNA derived from T cells, B-cell-depleted T cells, or PBMCs.

Original processing methods: From reference gene primer amplification, estimates of nucleated cell counts were derived. The table came from immunoSEQ multiplex PCR; TCRdb's copy has only in-frame clones and leaves some out. D and trimming were read from the DNA, whereas the V and J calls and clone size are those reported in that table. The data hold roughly 250,000 clones, with 82% observed a single time. The CDR3 spans 13 residues. Trimming shortened V by 0 bases and J by 9 bases, and 10 bases separated the two germline ends. CDR1 is SGDLS and CDR2 is YYNGEE in the germline V gene. The chain employs TRBV9 and TRBJ2-1, with D possibly matching TRBD2 (6 bases). The sample consisted of peripheral blood. The TCR sequence derives from a woman aged 55-69 years with active or convalescent COVID-19. As DNA, the CDR3 is TGTGCCAGCAGCGTAGCCACCGGGGGTGAGCAGTTCTTC. This translates into CASSVATGGEQFF.